The source of this T cell receptor (beta chain) is a study of monozygotic twins with cystic fibrosis. Study overall: Library input was approximately 3.1 micrograms of fragmented DNA, with about 15 PCR cycles.

V was trimmed by 4 bases and J by 2 bases, leaving 9 bases between them. The CDR3 sequence is 13 residues long. CDR1 is SGHRS and CDR2 is YFSETQ in the germline V gene. Sequencing used immunoSEQ multiplex PCR; TCRdb keeps in-frame clones, though not all of them. The sample shows about 26,000 clones, less than 95% of them seen only once. This clone appeared once. As yet, its antigen is unknown. General study results and limits: Co-twins had the most similar V usage for 13 of 16 pairs, J for 8.

The sample taken for sequencing was blood. The sequence was obtained from a girl between 2 and 10 years old with cystic fibrosis. The V gene is TRBV5-1, the J gene TRBJ2-5; D may be TRBD2 (5 bases). The CDR3 spells CASSEGRQETQYF. The CDR3, as DNA: TGCGCCAGCAGCGAGGGCAGACAAGAGACCCAGTACTTC.